This entry features one T cell receptor (beta chain) sequence. This clonotype was recorded a few times. No cognate antigen has been identified for it. No clone much larger than this one lies a single base away; base qualities are absent. The data are from a study of T cell repertoires in cytomegalovirus infection (dated by TCRdb to about 2019). Study-level background: Because public TCR beta signatures pointed to carriage of CMV infection together with the matching HLA type, the HLA type of each donor mattered for the analysis. The paper as a whole reports these results and caveats: In the ex vivo response, HLA-C-restricted CMV-specific TCR beta clonotypes were dominant, and in two of eight donors the single most frequent clonotype came from this HLA-C-restricted group. Carriers of CMV infection plus the relevant HLA type were discriminated by the cumulative frequency of public TCR beta family members in the study cohort and in an independent approximately 360-donor cohort.

Including the terminal cysteine and phenylalanine, the CDR3 comprises 18 residues. The kept DNA is CDR3 alone, 54 bases in frame from the first base. The junction shows trimming of 3 bases on V and 2 bases on J, and the gene matches do not reach 12 bases of it. As encoded in the germline V gene, CDR1 is MNHEY while CDR2 is SVGEGT. Sequencer: Illumina HiSeq 1500. Using fastp trimming at Q25 and MiXCR clonotype assembly, TCRdb reanalyzed the public sequencing data and kept in-frame beta chains. When rows share a CDR3 protein, they turn into one entry using the most common DNA and genes. This sample is represented by about 150,000 distinct CDR3 sequences; less than 25% of them were singletons. The ten largest clones add up to over 9.5% of the sample.

This receptor chain uses TRBV6-2 or TRBV6-3 and TRBJ2-7; 11 of the junction bases match TRBD2. Sample: PBMCs. The clonotype comes from a human donor in good health (CMV status not recorded). Some clones in this sample may be carry-over from other donors' samples. CDR3 region: CASSYLLAGARTPYEQYF. The DNA reads TGTGCCAGCAGTTATTTACTAGCGGGAGCTAGGACCCCCTACGAGCAGTACTTC.